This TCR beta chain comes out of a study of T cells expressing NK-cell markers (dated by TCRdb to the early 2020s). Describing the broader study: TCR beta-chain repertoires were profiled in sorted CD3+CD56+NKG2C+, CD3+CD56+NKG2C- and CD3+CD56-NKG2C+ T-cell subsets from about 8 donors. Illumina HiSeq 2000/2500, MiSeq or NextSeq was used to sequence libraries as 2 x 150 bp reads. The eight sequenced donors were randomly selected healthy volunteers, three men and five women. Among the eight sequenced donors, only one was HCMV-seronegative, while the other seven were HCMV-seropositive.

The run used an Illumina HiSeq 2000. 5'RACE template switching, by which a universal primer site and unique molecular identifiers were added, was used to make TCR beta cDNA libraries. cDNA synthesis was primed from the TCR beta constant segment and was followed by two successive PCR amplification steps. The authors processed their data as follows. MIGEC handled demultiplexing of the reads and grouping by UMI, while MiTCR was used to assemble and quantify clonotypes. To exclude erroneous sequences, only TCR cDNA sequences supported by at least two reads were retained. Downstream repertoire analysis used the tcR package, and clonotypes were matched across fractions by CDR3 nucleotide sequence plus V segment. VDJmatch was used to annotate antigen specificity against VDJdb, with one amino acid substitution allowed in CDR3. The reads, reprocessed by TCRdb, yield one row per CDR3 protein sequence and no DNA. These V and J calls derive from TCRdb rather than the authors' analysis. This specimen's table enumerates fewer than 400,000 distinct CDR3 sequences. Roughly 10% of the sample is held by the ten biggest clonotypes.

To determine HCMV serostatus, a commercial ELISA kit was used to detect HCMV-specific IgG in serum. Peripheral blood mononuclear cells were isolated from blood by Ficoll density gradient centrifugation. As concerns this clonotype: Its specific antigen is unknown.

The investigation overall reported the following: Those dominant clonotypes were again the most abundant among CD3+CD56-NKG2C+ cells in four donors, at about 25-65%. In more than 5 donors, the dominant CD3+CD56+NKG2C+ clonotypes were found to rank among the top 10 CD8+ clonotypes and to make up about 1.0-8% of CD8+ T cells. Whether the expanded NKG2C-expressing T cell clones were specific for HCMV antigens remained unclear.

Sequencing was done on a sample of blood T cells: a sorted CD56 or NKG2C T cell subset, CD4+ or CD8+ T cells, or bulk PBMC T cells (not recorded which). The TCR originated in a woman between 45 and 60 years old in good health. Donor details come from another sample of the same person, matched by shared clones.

The CDR3 protein is CASSSITSGIGNYEQYF. The rearrangement joined TRBV7-9 to TRBJ2-7; TCRdb designates TRBD1, a call that cannot be tested without DNA. Per the germline V gene (reference sequence), SEHNR is the CDR1 and FQNEAQ is the CDR2. The CDR3 spans 17 residues, from the cysteine through the phenylalanine. No DNA sequence was recorded.